This TCR beta chain was recovered during a study of blood T cell repertoires in COVID-19 (dated by TCRdb to the early 2020s). Notes on the research overall: Samples covering the acute and convalescent phases of COVID-19 were provided by collaborators in the United States, Italy and Spain. The material from the prospective study consisted of cDNA or gDNA derived from T cells, B-cell-depleted T cells, or PBMCs. The samples were drawn from two sources: the first 160 participants of the ongoing ImmuneRACE study, and fewer than 1,500 subjects contributed by 6 global collaborators. Subjects who had been exposed to COVID-19, were actively infected with it, or had recovered from it provided the deeply sampled blood TCRbeta repertoires that made up the dataset. The sample metadata nearly always contained a de-identified subject ID, COVID-19 status, age in years and sex. HLA class I and class II types, where available, came from metadata supplied by the sample provider rather than from assay-based typing. The repertoires were made available in a free public database intended to serve as a resource for research on the immune response to SARS-CoV-2.

What the work shows at the level of the full study, not this receptor alone: How much clinical and demographic metadata was included differed by source and by participant, and the metadata was provided uncurated.

TCRbeta CDR3 regions were amplified from genomic DNA by means of the immunoSEQ Assay, a bias-controlled multiplex PCR. The source study handled its data this way. Within the assay, amplification of reference gene primers was used to estimate how many nucleated cells each sample contained. Sequence reads were collapsed and filtered to measure the absolute abundance of every unique TCRbeta CDR3 rearrangement. For each sample, productive Simpson clonality was calculated as the square root of Simpson's diversity index across productive rearrangements. TCRdb provides this immuneACCESS table in a form limited to in-frame rearrangements. Some clones are lacking; in checked studies, under half of them reflect an unresolved V gene, and why the rest are absent is not known. Clone size and V and J calls were adopted from that table, with D and trimming inferred from the DNA. Recorded for this sample are over 110,000 clones; roughly 87% of them occurred a single time. The ten largest clones add up to about 1.7% of the sample.

Whole blood was collected in K2EDTA tubes by collaborating institutions according to the institutions' own protocols. For TCRbeta analysis, collaborators shipped samples as frozen whole blood, isolated PBMCs, or DNA extracted from either of those sample types. About this clone itself: The clone's antigen remains unknown. Base qualities are not provided; no much larger clone lies one nucleotide away.

Between the V and J ends, shortened by 4 bases and 10 bases respectively, the junction contains 13 bases. CDR3 length: 12 amino acids, cysteine to phenylalanine. Only the CDR3 portion is preserved as DNA: 36 bases, with reading frame beginning at the first base. Per the germline V gene, MDHEN is the CDR1 and SYDVKM is the CDR2. Sequenced: peripheral blood. This chain is built from TRBV28 and TRBJ1-1, with no D gene named confidently. This TCR was recovered from a man aged 65 to 79 with acute or convalescent COVID-19. In nucleotides, the sequence is TGTGCCAGCAGTTCAACGACACGGCCAGCTTTCTTT. Translation gives CASSSTTRPAFF. The full variable domain, completed from the reference TRBV28 and TRBJ1-1 proteins outside the CDR3, reads DVKVTQSSRYLVKRTGEKVFLECVQDMDHENMFWYRQDPGLGLRLIYFSYDVKMKEKGDIPEGYSVSREKKERFSLILESASTNQTSMYLCASSSTTRPAFFGQGTRLTVV.